This TCR beta chain came from a study of T cells in women clearing cervical HPV infection. As for the study in general: Blood came at first lesion visit for cases, post-clearance for controls. Case blood was drawn a median approximately five months after lesion detection. Broader study findings: Repertoire richness, not evenness, was significantly elevated in CIN3+ cases versus controls.

With respect to this clone: Its antigen is still unknown. The CDR3 is cut off 3 residues early in the read; its end comes from the germline J gene.

Assay used: immunoSEQ multiplex PCR; TCRdb lists only in-frame clones, some missing. Here the sample table reports over 25,000 clones. Germline V gene lookup returns CDR1 LNHDA and CDR2 SQIVND (reference sequence). CDR3 size: 15 residues. This receptor was identified in a woman between 18 and 69 years old with a cervical HPV16 infection that either progressed to CIN3+ or cleared (not recorded which). V and J are TRBV19 and TRBJ1-2; no reliable D call. Sequencing was carried out using blood buffy coat. The part of the CDR3 DNA that was read is TGTGCCAGTAGTATAGGACTAGCGGGAGTCCTCGAC. This encodes CASSIGLAGVLD. The CDR3 reads in full as CASSIGLAGVLDYTF.